Listed below are T cell receptor beta chains from one sample, sequenced in a study of cytomegalovirus exposure and HLA in healthy donors. Data came from immunoSEQ multiplex PCR; TCRdb stores just in-frame clones and leaves some out. The top ten clones hold about 4.5% of a sample with 110,000 or so clones, about 88% of them seen once. The source material was PBMCs. These receptor sequences come from a man younger than 35 in good health and CMV-seropositive. The CDR3 runs from the conserved cysteine through the conserved F or W. Each record gives: J gene, V gene, clone size, D gene, CDR3 DNA, CDR3 protein. The D gene is left open where the match is weak. Size is stated for part of the rows, as once, few or many counts, or as a class when the clone is expanded.

TRBJ1-1	TRBV14	few	.	TGTGCCAGCAGCCAAGGGCTTAGTGAGGGAGTGAACACTGAAGCTTTCTTT	CASSQGLSEGVNTEAFF
TRBJ2-1	TRBV5-1	.	TRBD1	TGCGCCAGCAGCACGGGACAGGGGACCTACAATGAGCAGTTCTTC	CASSTGQGTYNEQFF
TRBJ2-7	TRBV7-2	.	TRBD2	TGTGCCAGCTGGGGGAGGGGCAGCCGAACCTACGAGCAGTACTTC	CASWGRGSRTYEQYF
TRBJ2-5	TRBV20-1	.	.	TGCAGTGCTAGAATCTCGGAGACCCAGTACTTC	CSARISETQYF
TRBJ2-7	TRBV14	.	.	TGTGCCAGCAGCCCAGCCAGGGGCACATACGAGCAGTACTTC	CASSPARGTYEQYF
TRBJ1-1	TRBV7-2	once	.	TGTGCCAGCAGCTTGACAGTGAACACTGAAGCTTTCTTT	CASSLTVNTEAFF
TRBJ2-7	TRBV10-3	.	TRBD1	TGTGCCAGCAGTGTGGGGACAGGCTCCTACGAGCAGTACTTC	CASSVGTGSYEQYF
TRBJ2-7	TRBV5-6	.	TRBD2	TGTGCCAGCAGCTTGGTCCTAGCGGGGCCTCTCGGGGACGAGCAGTACTTC	CASSLVLAGPLGDEQYF
TRBJ2-3	TRBV27	.	.	TGTGCCAGCGGGACCTACCGACTCGCGGGGTTCACAGATACGCAGTATTTT	CASGTYRLAGFTDTQYF
TRBJ2-7	TRBV4-1	.	TRBD1	TGCGCCAGCAGCCCCCGGGACAGCACCTACTACGAGCAGTACTTC	CASSPRDSTYYEQYF
TRBJ1-2	TRBV28	.	.	TGTGCCAGCAGGGACCACAGGAAAACTAACTATGGCTACACCTTC	CASRDHRKTNYGYTF
TRBJ1-1	TRBV2	.	.	TGTGCCAGCATAAAGGAGCGGAACACTGAAGCTTTCTTT	CASIKERNTEAFF
TRBJ2-3	TRBV28	.	TRBD1	TGTGCCAGCAGTTACAGACAGGGGCGCACAGATACGCAGTATTTT	CASSYRQGRTDTQYF